Below, one TCR beta chain is given with its context. Original methodology: Reference gene primer amplification in the assay estimated nucleated cell counts. Clones were read by immunoSEQ multiplex PCR, and TCRdb kept only the in-frame ones, dropping some. That table gives V, J and clone size, and the DNA gave D and trimming. The sample includes roughly 190,000 clones, approximately 80% seen only once; the top ten take about 6.3%. This sample was included in a study of blood T cell repertoires in COVID-19. Study-wide background: Sites in the United States, Italy and Spain provided acute and convalescent COVID-19 samples. PBMCs, B-cell-depleted T cells, or T cells were the source of the cDNA or gDNA that made up the material.

The CDR3 runs to 15 residues. Germline values: CDR1 SGDLS, CDR2 YYNGEE. V trimming: 3 bases; J trimming: 5 bases; junction bases outside the gene matches: 5. Sequencing was done on a sample of peripheral blood. This receptor was obtained from a man between 60 and 75 years old with acute or convalescent COVID-19. The chain employs TRBV9 and TRBJ2-1, with TRBD2 matching over 10 bases. The CDR3 coding sequence is TGTGCCAGCAGCGAGAGCGGGGGGGCACACAATGAGCAGTTCTTC. Amino acids: CASSESGGAHNEQFF. The full variable domain, completed using reference TRBV9 and TRBJ2-1, is DSGVTQTPKHLITATGQRVTLRCSPRSGDLSVYWYQQSLDQGLQFLIQYYNGEERAKGNILERFSAQQFPDLHSELNLSSLELGDSALYFCASSESGGAHNEQFFGPGTRLTVL.